This T cell receptor beta chain derives from a study of neurological immune-mediated disorders. Time point given: longitudinal time-point 2. Libraries used 2 million unsorted PBMCs kept frozen in RNAlater. The cDNA came from 5'RACE with 10-nucleotide random UMIs. Every sequencing run produced over 180 million TCR-beta sequences, and the sequences from any one run covered 15-18 subjects. TCRdb reprocessed the 5' RACE reads with MiXCR, giving one entry per CDR3 protein. This table has tens of thousands of distinct CDR3 sequences, 5.8% appearing once. Note on this clonotype: What it recognizes is unknown.

V dropped 0 bases and J dropped 8 bases, with 14 bases sitting between them. Germline CDR1 and CDR2: SGHRS and YFSETQ. The CDR3 extends over 14 amino acids. Points from the study as a whole: Multiple sclerosis, the disease with the least TCR clonal expansion, fell below healthy controls, whereas HTLV-1-associated myelopathy showed the most.

This receptor was obtained from a woman aged 60-70 years with multiple sclerosis. The V call is TRBV5-1, the J call TRBJ1-1; D unresolved. The sequencing sample was made of PBMCs. The CDR3 here is CASSLVLGSAEAFF. The CDR3 DNA reads TGCGCCAGCAGCTTGGTCTTGGGGAGCGCGGAAGCTTTCTTT.